The 2 T cell receptor beta chains below were found in one sample sequenced in a study of molecular identifiers for immune sequencing clone quantification. TCRdb reprocessed the PCR reads with MiXCR, giving one entry per CDR3 protein. Of 400,000 to 600,000 distinct CDR3 sequences in the sample, about a quarter were seen once. Sequencing was carried out using naive CD8+ T cells from blood, with Jurkat cell RNA spiked in. The subset was: FACS-sorted CD8+CD4-CCR7+CD45RA+ naive T cells. These receptors were obtained from a human donor in good health. Some libraries in this study had Jurkat cell RNA spiked in.

This clonotype came up a few times. The J gene is TRBJ2-7, the V gene TRBV12-3 or TRBV12-4, with 10 bases aligning to TRBD1. The CDR3 is 16 amino acids. Trimming took 1 base from V and 2 from J; bases not matched to a gene: 5. As DNA, the CDR3 is TGTGCCAGCAGTTTAGAACGGGGACAGGGGACCTACGAGCAGTACTTC. Translated: CASSLERGQGTYEQYF.

Only a few counts were recorded for this clonotype. The genes are TRBV10-3 and TRBJ1-1; D not certain. This CDR3 region has 15 residues. Germline V CDR1 and CDR2: ENHRY, SYGVKD. V was trimmed by 0 bases and J by 1 base, leaving 9 bases between them. The CDR3 region has the DNA TGTGCCATCAGTGAGTCTTTTAGTGCGAACACTGAAGCTTTCTTT. It specifies CAISESFSANTEAFF.